This T cell receptor beta chain is drawn from a study of early T cells in non-severe SARS-CoV-2 infection. Study outcomes and limitations: CD4 and private specificities were missed by VDJdb matching, which favored anti-spike CD8 responses.

Individual cDNA molecules carried attached unique molecular identifiers. TCRdb reanalysed the 5' RACE reads using MiXCR and keeps one entry per CDR3 protein. The sample contains about 48,000 distinct CDR3 sequences, approximately 13% of which appear only once. This clonotype was detected many times. The antigen is not known. The CDR3 is made up of 18 amino acids. Trimming at V came to 6 bases and at J to 0 bases, leaving 15 bases not matched to a gene. CDR1 and CDR2 from the germline V gene are KGHSH and LQKENI. The source of this sequence is an adult who was a healthcare worker with PCR-confirmed SARS-CoV-2 infection or an uninfected control (not recorded which). The sequenced sample consisted of whole blood. The chain carries TRBV18 and TRBJ1-2; 8 positions match TRBD1. The DNA of the CDR3 is TGTGCCAGCTCCCAAAGGACAGGGACTAGAAACCCTAACTATGGCTACACCTTC. Translated: CASSQRTGTRNPNYGYTF.